The next 10 T cell receptor beta chains were all read from a single sample in a study of shared clonotypes between healthy human individuals. Using immunoSEQ multiplex PCR, the repertoire was profiled, and TCRdb retains in-frame clones only, with some absent. The data show 650,000 to 750,000 clones, 72% seen once. Material: memory CD4+ T cells sorted from blood. This sample's subset: CD45RA-negative fraction. The receptors come from a woman in her twenties or thirties in good health.

There are many counts of this clone. V usage is TRBV6-1 and J usage is TRBJ1-5; 8 bases agree with TRBD1. After removal of 5 bases from V and 6 bases from J, the junction contained 6 bases not matched to a gene. Germline CDR1 is MNHNS and CDR2 is SASEGT. The CDR3 covers 14 residues. CDR3 DNA: TGTGCCAGCAGTCTACAGGGGGACGGTCAGCCCCAGCATTTT. Its protein is CASSLQGDGQPQHF.

With respect to this clone: This same CDR3 is encoded by further DNA sequences in the sample. This rearrangement joins TRBV6-5 to TRBJ2-7; 8 positions agree with TRBD1. Per germline, CDR1 MNHEY and CDR2 SVGAGI. Trimming took 4 bases from V and 6 from J; bases not matched to a gene: 2. The CDR3 contains 12 residues. The CDR3 protein is CASSLQGGEQYF. For the CDR3, the DNA is TGTGCCAGCAGTTTACAGGGGGGCGAGCAGTACTTC.

The V gene is TRBV6-1, the J gene TRBJ2-1; 13 bases line up with TRBD2. The germline gives CDR1 MNHNS, CDR2 SASEGT. Losses at the gene ends were 4 bases for V and 8 bases for J; bases not matched to a gene: 17. This CDR3 contains 19 residues. The CDR3: CASSAYAGTGTSGNYEQFF. The CDR3 DNA reads as TGTGCCAGCAGTGCCTACGCAGGGACCGGGACTAGCGGGAACTATGAGCAGTTCTTC.

The chain couples TRBV19 to TRBJ1-1; TRBD1 aligns across 7 bases. Looked up from germline, CDR1 is LNHDA and CDR2 is SQIVND (reference sequence). Trimming at V came to 5 bases and at J to 3 bases, leaving 12 bases not matched to a gene. This CDR3 comprises 16 residues. The CDR3 DNA reads TGTGCCAGTAGTCCCGTCAGGGGGAGGATTCACACTGAAGCTTTCTTT. Encoded protein: CASSPVRGRIHTEAFF. Based on the CDR3 plus reference TRBV19 and TRBJ1-1, the full variable domain is DGGITQSPKYLFRKEGQNVTLSCEQNLNHDAMYWYRQDPGQGLRLIYYSQIVNDFQKGDIAEGYSVSREKKESFPLTVTSAQKNPTAFYLCASSPVRGRIHTEAFFGQGTRLTVV.

The J gene is TRBJ2-5, the V gene TRBV5-8; 7 nucleotides align to TRBD2. Trimming cost V 5 bases and J 3 bases; bases outside gene matches: 10. Germline-derived CDR1 and CDR2 are SGHTS and YDEGEE. The CDR3 covers 15 residues. CDR3 residues: CASSSQGREEETQYF. For the CDR3, the DNA is TGTGCCAGCAGTAGTCAGGGCCGGGAGGAAGAGACCCAGTACTTC.

V usage is TRBV27 and J usage is TRBJ2-7; 12 bases map to TRBD1. In germline, CDR1 is MNHEY, CDR2 SMNVEV (reference sequence). There are 15 residues in the CDR3. V lost 5 bases, J lost 5 bases, and 7 bases stayed unmatched. The CDR3 coding sequence is TGTGCCAGCAGTCCGTCCGGGACAGGGGGCGACGAGCAGTACTTC. It encodes CASSPSGTGGDEQYF.

Points on this clone: The junction shows a germline mismatch at one end, possibly a read error. The rearrangement joins TRBV7-9 to TRBJ1-1, with TRBD1 identical over 9 bases. Germline CDR1 SEHNR, CDR2 FQNEAQ (reference sequence). CDR3 length equals 15 residues. Here the CDR3 reads CASSSQFGTGFETFF. The CDR3 region has the DNA TGTGCCAGCAGCTCGCAGTTTGGGACAGGGTTTGAAACTTTCTTT.

The table lists this clone with a count of one. V and J are TRBV4-1 and TRBJ2-3; 10 nucleotides agree with TRBD2. The CDR3 has 18 amino acids. Germline CDR1 MGHRA, CDR2 YSYEKL. V shed 4 bases and J 4 bases; nucleotides not matched to a gene: 14. The CDR3 here is CASSPRTPSGSSADTQYF. The CDR3, as DNA: TGCGCCAGCAGCCCAAGGACCCCTAGCGGGAGCAGCGCAGATACGCAGTATTTT.

The chain has TRBV6-4 and TRBJ2-5; no firm D call. This CDR3 has 16 amino acids. The V gene lost 2 bases and the J gene lost 3 bases, with 16 bases spanning the gap. Germline assignment: CDR1 MRHNA and CDR2 SNTAGT. The chain's CDR3 is CASSDDRAWAKETQYF. The DNA for the CDR3 is TGTGCCAGCAGTGACGATAGGGCGTGGGCCAAAGAGACCCAGTACTTC.

This clone was found many times. Here the CDR3 reads CATRQGAIDTQYF. Here the CDR3 DNA reads TGTGCCACGCGACAGGGTGCGATAGATACGCAGTATTTT. The gene calls are TRBV7-9 and TRBJ2-3; 7 nucleotides align to TRBD1. Per the germline V gene, CDR1 is SEHNR and CDR2 is FQNEAQ (reference sequence). CDR3 size: 13 residues. V dropped 10 bases and J dropped 5; count of bases not matched to a gene: 9.